One T cell receptor (beta chain) is described in this entry. Antigen specificity is unknown. Other DNA variants within this sample encode the same CDR3. This specimen belongs to a study of shared clonotypes between healthy human individuals. Whole-study findings and limits: Blood was the sole source, and tissue repertoires probably differ. Against clonotypes common to all four donors, non-shared ones had lower generation probabilities. Naive subsets generally exceeded memory subsets in estimated richness.

Germline values: CDR1 SGHTA, CDR2 FQGNSA. This CDR3 comprises 12 residues. Trimming cost V 2 bases and J 6 bases, with 4 bases left between them. Authors' processing steps: ImmunoSEQ only sent back junction sequences with no quality scores, so filtering was done differently. The data were produced by immunoSEQ multiplex PCR, yet TCRdb's version contains in-frame clones alone and is incomplete. V, J and clone size are taken as reported in that table, and D and trimming were inferred from the DNA itself. Here the sample spans about 2.4 million clones, 93% being singletons. This clonotype was sampled from a man aged 18-30 years in good health. Some clones in this sample may be carry-over from other donors' samples. Sequencing used naive CD4+ T cells from PBMCs. The sample's subset: CD45RA+ positively selected. The V gene is TRBV7-2, the J gene TRBJ2-2; no firm D call. The CDR3 DNA sequence: TGTGCCAGCAGCTTAATTCCCGGGGAGCTGTTTTTT. This translates into CASSLIPGELFF. Based on the CDR3 plus reference TRBV7-2 and TRBJ2-2, the full variable domain is GAGVSQSPSNKVTEKGKDVELRCDPISGHTALYWYRQSLGQGLEFLIYFQGNSAPDKSGLPSDRFSAERTGGSVSTLTIQRTQQEDSAVYLCASSLIPGELFFGEGSRLTVL.